This record covers a single T cell receptor (beta chain). Authors' methods: Reference gene primer amplification gave estimated nucleated cell counts. Sequencing used immunoSEQ multiplex PCR; TCRdb keeps in-frame clones, though not all of them. The DNA gave D and trimming, while V, J and clone size come from that table. The sample holds some 350,000 clones; around 87% are singletons and the top ten take roughly 5%. Recovered Cohort 3 donors showed two negative PCRs, clearance, or symptom resolution. V trimming: 2 bases; J trimming: 8 bases; junction bases outside the gene matches: 5. This CDR3 comprises 14 residues. Germline CDR1 reads MNHEY; CDR2 reads SVGAGI. The data stem from a study of blood T cell repertoires in COVID-19. Overall study: Whether acute or convalescent, the COVID-19 samples came from the United States, Italy and Spain.

The V and J genes are TRBV6-5 and TRBJ1-2; 10 nucleotides line up with TRBD1. The source material was PBMCs or T cells enriched from blood (not recorded which). The receptor was derived from a woman aged 25 to 39 who had recovered from COVID-19. The DNA of the CDR3 is TGTGCCAGCAGTTACGGGGACAGGGGCAGAGGCTACACCTTC. This encodes CASSYGDRGRGYTF.